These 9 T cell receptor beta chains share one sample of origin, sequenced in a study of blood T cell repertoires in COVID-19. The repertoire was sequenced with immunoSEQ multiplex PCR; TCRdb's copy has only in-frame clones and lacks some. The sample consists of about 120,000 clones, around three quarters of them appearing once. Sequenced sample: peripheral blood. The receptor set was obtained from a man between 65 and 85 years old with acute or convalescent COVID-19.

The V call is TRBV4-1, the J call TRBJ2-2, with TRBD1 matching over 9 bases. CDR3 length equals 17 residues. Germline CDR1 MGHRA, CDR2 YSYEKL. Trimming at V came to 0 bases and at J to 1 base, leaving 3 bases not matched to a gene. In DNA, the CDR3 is TGCGCCAGCAGCCAAGACAAGGGACAGGGGAACACCGGGGAGCTGTTTTTT. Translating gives CASSQDKGQGNTGELFF.

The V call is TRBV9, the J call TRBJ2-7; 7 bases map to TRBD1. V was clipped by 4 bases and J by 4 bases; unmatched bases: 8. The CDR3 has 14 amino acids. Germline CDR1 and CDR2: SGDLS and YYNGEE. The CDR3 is CASSLRDSSYEQYF. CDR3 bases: TGTGCCAGCAGCCTAAGGGACAGTTCATACGAGCAGTACTTC.

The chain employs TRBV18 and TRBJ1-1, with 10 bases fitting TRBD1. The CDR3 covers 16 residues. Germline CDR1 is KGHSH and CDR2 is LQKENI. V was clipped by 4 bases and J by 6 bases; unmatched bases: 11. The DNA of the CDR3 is TGTGCCAGCTCACAGAGACAGGGGGCTGGTTGGGCTGAAGCTTTCTTT. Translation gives CASSQRQGAGWAEAFF.

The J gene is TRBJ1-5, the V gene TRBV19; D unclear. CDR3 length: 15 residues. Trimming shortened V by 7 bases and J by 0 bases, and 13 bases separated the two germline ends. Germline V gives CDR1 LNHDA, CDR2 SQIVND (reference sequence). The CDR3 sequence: CASMRQLNSNQPQHF. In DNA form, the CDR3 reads TGTGCCAGTATGCGGCAGCTCAATAGCAATCAGCCCCAGCATTTT.

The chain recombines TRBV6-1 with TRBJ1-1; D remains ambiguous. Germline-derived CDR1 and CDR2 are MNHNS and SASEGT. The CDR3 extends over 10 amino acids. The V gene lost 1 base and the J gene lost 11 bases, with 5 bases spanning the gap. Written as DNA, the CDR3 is TGTGCCAGCAGTGAAGAGCGGGCTTTCTTT. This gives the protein CASSEERAFF.

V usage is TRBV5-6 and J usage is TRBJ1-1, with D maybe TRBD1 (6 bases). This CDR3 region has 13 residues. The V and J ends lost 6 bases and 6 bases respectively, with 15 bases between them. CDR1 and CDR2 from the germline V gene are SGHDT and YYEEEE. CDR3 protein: CASNHRDFAEAFF. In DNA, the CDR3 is TGTGCCAGCAACCACAGGGATTTCGCTGAAGCTTTCTTT.

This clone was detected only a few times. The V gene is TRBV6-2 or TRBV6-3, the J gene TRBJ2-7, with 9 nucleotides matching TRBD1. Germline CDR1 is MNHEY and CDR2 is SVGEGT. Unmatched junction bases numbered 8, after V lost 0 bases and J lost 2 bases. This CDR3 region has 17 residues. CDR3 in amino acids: CASSYSGGQGITYEQYF. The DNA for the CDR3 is TGTGCCAGCAGTTACTCGGGAGGACAGGGGATAACCTACGAGCAGTACTTC.

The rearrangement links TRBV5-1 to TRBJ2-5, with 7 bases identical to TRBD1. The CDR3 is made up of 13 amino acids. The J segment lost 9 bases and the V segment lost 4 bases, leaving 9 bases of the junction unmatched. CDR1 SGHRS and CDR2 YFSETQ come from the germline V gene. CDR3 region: CASSDYLQGAQYF. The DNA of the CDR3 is TGCGCCAGCAGCGATTACCTCCAGGGGGCCCAGTACTTC.

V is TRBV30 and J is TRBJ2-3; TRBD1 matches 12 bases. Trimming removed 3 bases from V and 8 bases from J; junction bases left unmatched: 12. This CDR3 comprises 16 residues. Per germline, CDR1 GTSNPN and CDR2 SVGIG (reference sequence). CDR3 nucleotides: TGTGCCTGGAGGACCCGACCGGGACAGGGGGCCGGTACGCAGTATTTT. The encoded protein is CAWRTRPGQGAGTQYF.